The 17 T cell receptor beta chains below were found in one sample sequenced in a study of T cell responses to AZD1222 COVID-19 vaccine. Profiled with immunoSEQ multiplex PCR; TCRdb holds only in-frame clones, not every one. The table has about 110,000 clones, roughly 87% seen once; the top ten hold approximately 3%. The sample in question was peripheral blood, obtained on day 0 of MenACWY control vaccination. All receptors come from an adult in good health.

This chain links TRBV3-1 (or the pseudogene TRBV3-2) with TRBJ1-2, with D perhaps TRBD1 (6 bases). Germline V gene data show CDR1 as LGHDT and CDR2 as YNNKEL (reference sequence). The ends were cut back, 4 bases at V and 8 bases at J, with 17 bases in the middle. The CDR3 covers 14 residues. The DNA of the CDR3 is TGTGCCAGCAGCCCCTCGGCGGGGGCAGGGGGCTACACCTTC. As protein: CASSPSAGAGGYTF.

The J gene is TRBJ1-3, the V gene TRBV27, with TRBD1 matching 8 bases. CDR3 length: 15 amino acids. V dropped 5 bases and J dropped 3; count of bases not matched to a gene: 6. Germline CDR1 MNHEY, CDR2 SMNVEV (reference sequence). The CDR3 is CASSKTGAGGNTIYF. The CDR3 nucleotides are TGTGCCAGCAGTAAGACAGGGGCTGGTGGAAACACCATATATTTT.

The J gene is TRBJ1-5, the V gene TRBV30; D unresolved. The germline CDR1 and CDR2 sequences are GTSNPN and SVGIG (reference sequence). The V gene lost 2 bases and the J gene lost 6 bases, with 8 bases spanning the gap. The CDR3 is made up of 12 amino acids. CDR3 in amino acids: CAWSWQLQPQHF. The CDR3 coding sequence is TGTGCCTGGAGTTGGCAGCTTCAGCCCCAGCATTTT.

The CDR3 DNA sequence: TGTGCCAGCAGTGAAATGGGTTCTCGGGGAAACATTCAGTACTTC. Its translation is CASSEMGSRGNIQYF. The genes are TRBV2 and TRBJ2-4, with a tentative D call TRBD2 (5 bases). Trimming shortened V by 2 bases and J by 6 bases, and 14 bases separated the two germline ends. The germline gives CDR1 SNHLY, CDR2 FYNNEI. CDR3 length: 15 residues.

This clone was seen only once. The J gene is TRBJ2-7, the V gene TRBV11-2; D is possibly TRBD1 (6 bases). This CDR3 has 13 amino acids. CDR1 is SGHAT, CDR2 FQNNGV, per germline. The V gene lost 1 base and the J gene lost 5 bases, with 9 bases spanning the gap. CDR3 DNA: TGTGCCAGCAGCTTAGCCGACAGGAACGAGCAGTACTTC. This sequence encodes CASSLADRNEQYF.

The CDR3 DNA follows: TGCGCCAGCAGCTTGGCAGGACGTAGCGATGAGCAGTTCTTC. Protein sequence: CASSLAGRSDEQFF. V gene TRBV5-1 combines with J gene TRBJ2-1, with D perhaps matching TRBD2 (5 bases). The V gene's germline CDR1 is SGHRS and CDR2 YFSETQ. Trimming shortened V by 0 bases and J by 8 bases, and 12 bases separated the two germline ends. This CDR3 contains 14 residues.

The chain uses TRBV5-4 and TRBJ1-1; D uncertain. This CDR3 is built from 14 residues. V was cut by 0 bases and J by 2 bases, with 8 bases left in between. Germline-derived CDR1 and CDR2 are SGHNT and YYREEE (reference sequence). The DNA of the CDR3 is TGTGCCAGCAGCTTGGCCACCGCAAACACTGAAGCTTTCTTT. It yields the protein CASSLATANTEAFF. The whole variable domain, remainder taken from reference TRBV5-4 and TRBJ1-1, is ETGVTQSPTHLIKTRGQQVTLRCSSQSGHNTVSWYQQALGQGPQFIFQYYREEENGRGNFPPRFSGLQFPNYSSELNVNALELDDSALYLCASSLATANTEAFFGQGTRLTVV.

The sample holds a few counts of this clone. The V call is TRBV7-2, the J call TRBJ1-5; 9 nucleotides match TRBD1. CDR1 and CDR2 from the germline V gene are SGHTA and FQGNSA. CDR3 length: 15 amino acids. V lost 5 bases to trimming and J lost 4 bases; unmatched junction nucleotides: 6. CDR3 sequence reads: CASSQEGTGNQPQHF. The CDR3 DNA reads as TGTGCCAGCAGCCAGGAAGGGACAGGGAATCAGCCCCAGCATTTT.

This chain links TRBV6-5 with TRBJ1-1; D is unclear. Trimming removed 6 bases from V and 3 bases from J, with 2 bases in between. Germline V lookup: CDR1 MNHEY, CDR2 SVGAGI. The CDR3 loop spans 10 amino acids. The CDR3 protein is CASSYTEAFF. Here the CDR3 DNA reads TGTGCCAGCAGCTACACTGAAGCTTTCTTT.

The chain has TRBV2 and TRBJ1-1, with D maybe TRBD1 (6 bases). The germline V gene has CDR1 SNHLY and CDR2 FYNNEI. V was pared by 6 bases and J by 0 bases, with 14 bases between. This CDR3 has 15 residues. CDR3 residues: CASSLQGLMNTEAFF. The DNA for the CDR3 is TGTGCCAGCAGCCTGCAGGGGTTAATGAACACTGAAGCTTTCTTT.

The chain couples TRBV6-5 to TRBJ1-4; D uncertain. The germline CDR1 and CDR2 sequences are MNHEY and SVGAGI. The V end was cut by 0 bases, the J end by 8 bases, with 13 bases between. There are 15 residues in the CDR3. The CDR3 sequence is CASSYSGGFGEKLFF. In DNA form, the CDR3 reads TGTGCCAGCAGTTACTCGGGAGGCTTTGGGGAAAAACTGTTTTTT.

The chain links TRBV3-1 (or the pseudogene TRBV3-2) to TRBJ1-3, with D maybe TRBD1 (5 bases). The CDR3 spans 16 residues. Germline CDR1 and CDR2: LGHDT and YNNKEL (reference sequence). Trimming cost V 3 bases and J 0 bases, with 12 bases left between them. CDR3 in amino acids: CASSQAGGSSGNTIYF. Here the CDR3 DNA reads TGTGCCAGCAGCCAGGCGGGGGGGAGCTCTGGAAACACCATATATTTT.

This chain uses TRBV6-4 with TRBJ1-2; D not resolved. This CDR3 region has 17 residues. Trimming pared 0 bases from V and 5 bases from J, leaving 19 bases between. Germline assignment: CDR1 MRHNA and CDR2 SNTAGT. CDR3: CASSDSTNVRSPYGYTF. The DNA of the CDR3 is TGTGCCAGCAGTGACTCGACGAACGTAAGGAGCCCTTATGGCTACACCTTC.

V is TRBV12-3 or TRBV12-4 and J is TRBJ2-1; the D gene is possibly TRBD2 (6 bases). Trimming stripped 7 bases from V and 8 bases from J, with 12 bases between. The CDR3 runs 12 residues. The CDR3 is CASITGEDEQFF. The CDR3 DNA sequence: TGTGCCAGCATAACCGGGGAGGATGAGCAGTTCTTC.

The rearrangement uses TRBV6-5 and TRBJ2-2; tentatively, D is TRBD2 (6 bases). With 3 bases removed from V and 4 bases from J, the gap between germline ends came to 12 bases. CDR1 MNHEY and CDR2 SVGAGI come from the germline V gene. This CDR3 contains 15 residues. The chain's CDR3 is CASSYGGTPTGELFF. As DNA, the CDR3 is TGTGCCAGCAGTTATGGGGGGACCCCCACCGGGGAGCTGTTTTTT.

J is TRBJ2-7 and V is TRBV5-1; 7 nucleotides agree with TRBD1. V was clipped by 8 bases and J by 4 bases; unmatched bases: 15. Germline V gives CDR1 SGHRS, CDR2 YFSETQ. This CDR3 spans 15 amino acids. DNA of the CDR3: TGCGCCAGTACCTGGGTGCAGGGGGATCGTTACGAGCAGTACTTC. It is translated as CASTWVQGDRYEQYF. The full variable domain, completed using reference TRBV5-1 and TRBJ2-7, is KAGVTQTPRYLIKTRGQQVTLSCSPISGHRSVSWYQQTPGQGLQFLFEYFSETQRNKGNFPGRFSGRQFSNSRSEMNVSTLELGDSALYLCASTWVQGDRYEQYFGPGTRLTVT.

CDR3 coding DNA: TGTGCCAGTATTGCCCCGCCGGGCAGCCCGCGGAGCAATCAGCCCCAGCATTTT. The encoded protein is CASIAPPGSPRSNQPQHF. This sequence joins TRBV19 and TRBJ1-5, with D uncertain. Trimming removed 7 bases from V and 1 base from J, with 23 bases in between. CDR1 is LNHDA and CDR2 is SQIVND in the germline V gene (reference sequence). The CDR3 totals 18 residues.